This T cell receptor beta chain was documented in a study of blood T cell repertoires in COVID-19. Study background: Both acute and convalescent COVID-19 samples were obtained from the United States, Italy and Spain.

Trimming removed 0 bases from V and 4 bases from J, with 14 bases in between. Germline V lookup: CDR1 GTSNPN, CDR2 SVGIG (reference sequence). The CDR3 is made up of 15 amino acids. Using immunoSEQ multiplex PCR, the repertoire was profiled, and TCRdb retains in-frame clones only, with some absent. The data show roughly 200,000 clones, roughly 85% seen once. Material for sequencing was PBMCs or T cells enriched from blood (not recorded which). This TCR derives from a man aged 35 to 55 who had recovered from COVID-19. This rearrangement joins TRBV30 to TRBJ2-3; D gene ambiguous. The CDR3 loop is CAWSVWAGIADTQYF. CDR3 bases: TGTGCCTGGAGTGTATGGGCAGGAATAGCAGATACGCAGTATTTT.